One sample yielded the 8 T cell receptor beta chains listed below, sequenced in a study of blood T cell repertoires in COVID-19. Some clones are missing from TCRdb's copy, which holds only in-frame ones; the method was immunoSEQ multiplex PCR. Found here are over 200,000 clones, about 85% of them singletons; the top ten hold more than 10%. Material: peripheral blood. The source is a woman aged 18-29 years who had recovered from COVID-19.

V is TRBV27 and J is TRBJ2-5, with D maybe TRBD2 (6 bases). Looked up from germline, CDR1 is MNHEY and CDR2 is SMNVEV (reference sequence). The CDR3 covers 14 residues. V lost 4 bases to trimming and J lost 2 bases, with 11 bases between them. CDR3 DNA: TGTGCCAGCAGTTCCTTAGCGGAACAAGAGACCCAGTACTTC. This translates into CASSSLAEQETQYF.

This rearrangement joins TRBV5-6 to TRBJ2-3; TRBD2 matches 8 bases. With V trimmed by 7 bases and J by 0 bases, 16 bases remained unmatched. This CDR3 is built from 18 residues. Germline V gives CDR1 SGHDT, CDR2 YYEEEE. CDR3 residues: CASGDTGTRLLSTDTQYF. In DNA form, the CDR3 reads TGTGCCAGCGGGGACACCGGGACTAGACTACTAAGCACAGATACGCAGTATTTT.

A few counts support this clone. This chain joins TRBV7-3 and TRBJ2-7, with TRBD2 matching 13 bases. This CDR3 comprises 14 residues. V gave up 2 bases and J gave up 7 bases; unmatched junction bases: 2. The germline V gene has CDR1 SGHTA and CDR2 FQGTGA. DNA of the CDR3: TGTGCCAGCAGCTTAGGACTAGCGGGAGAGGAGCAGTACTTC. Encoded protein: CASSLGLAGEEQYF.

This chain links TRBV11-2 with TRBJ2-3; D not certain. The germline V gene has CDR1 SGHAT and CDR2 FQNNGV. The V and J ends lost 9 bases and 6 bases respectively, with 13 bases between them. The CDR3 consists of 12 residues. In DNA form, the CDR3 reads TGTGCCAGTAGGTTGTTGGGCGATACGCAGTATTTT. Translating it yields CASRLLGDTQYF.

The chain uses TRBV7-3 and TRBJ1-1, with D possibly TRBD1 on 5 matching bases. The CDR3 spans 17 residues. V dropped 1 base and J dropped 4 bases, with 19 bases sitting between them. Looked up from germline, CDR1 is SGHTA and CDR2 is FQGTGA. This CDR3 is CASSLINLGPRATEAFF. CDR3 sequence (DNA): TGTGCCAGCAGCTTAATAAATTTGGGCCCCAGGGCCACTGAAGCTTTCTTT. The whole variable domain, remainder taken from reference TRBV7-3 and TRBJ1-1, is GAGVSQTPSNKVTEKGKYVELRCDPISGHTALYWYRQSLGQGPEFLIYFQGTGAADDSGLPNDRFFAVRPEGSVSTLKIQRTERGDSAVYLCASSLINLGPRATEAFFGQGTRLTVV.

The genes are TRBV18 and TRBJ1-1; D gene unclear. The V gene lost 2 bases and the J gene lost 1 base, with 8 bases spanning the gap. From germline, CDR1 is KGHSH and CDR2 LQKENI. The CDR3 is 14 residues long. In DNA, the CDR3 is TGTGCCAGCTCACCAACGAGAGAGAACACTGAAGCTTTCTTT. Translating it yields CASSPTRENTEAFF.

The gene calls are TRBV7-9 and TRBJ2-1, with 8 nucleotides matching TRBD1. Germline CDR1 and CDR2: SEHNR and FQNEAQ (reference sequence). There are 16 residues in the CDR3. Germline trimming cut 4 bases from V and 9 bases from J; bases unmatched to any gene: 14. The CDR3 nucleotides are TGTGCCAGCAGCTCTTCTTCAGGGGGCGCGTATCGTGAGCAGTTCTTC. It encodes CASSSSSGGAYREQFF.

V usage is TRBV4-3 and J usage is TRBJ1-1, with D perhaps matching TRBD1 (6 bases). Trimming shortened V by 0 bases and J by 6 bases, and 17 bases separated the two germline ends. CDR3 size: 16 residues. CDR1 and CDR2 (germline): LGHNA, YSLEER. The DNA of the CDR3 is TGCGCCAGCAGCCAAGATCTTCGGACGGGGGGCGCTGAAGCTTTCTTT. Translating it yields CASSQDLRTGGAEAFF.